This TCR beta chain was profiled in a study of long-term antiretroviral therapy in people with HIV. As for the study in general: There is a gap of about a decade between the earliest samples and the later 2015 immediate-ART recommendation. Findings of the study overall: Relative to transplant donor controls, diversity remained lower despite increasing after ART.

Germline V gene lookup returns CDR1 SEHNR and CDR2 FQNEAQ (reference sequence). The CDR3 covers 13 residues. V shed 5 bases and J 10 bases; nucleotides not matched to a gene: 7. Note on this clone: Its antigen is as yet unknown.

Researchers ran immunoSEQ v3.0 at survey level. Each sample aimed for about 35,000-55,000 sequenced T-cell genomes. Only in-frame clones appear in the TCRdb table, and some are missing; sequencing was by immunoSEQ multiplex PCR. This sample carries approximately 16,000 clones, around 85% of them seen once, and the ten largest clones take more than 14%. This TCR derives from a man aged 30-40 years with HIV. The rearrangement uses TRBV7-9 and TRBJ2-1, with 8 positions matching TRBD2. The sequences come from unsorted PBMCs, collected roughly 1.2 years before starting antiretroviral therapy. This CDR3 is CASSPSGWGEQFF. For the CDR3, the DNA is TGTGCCAGCAGCCCTAGCGGGTGGGGGGAGCAGTTCTTC.